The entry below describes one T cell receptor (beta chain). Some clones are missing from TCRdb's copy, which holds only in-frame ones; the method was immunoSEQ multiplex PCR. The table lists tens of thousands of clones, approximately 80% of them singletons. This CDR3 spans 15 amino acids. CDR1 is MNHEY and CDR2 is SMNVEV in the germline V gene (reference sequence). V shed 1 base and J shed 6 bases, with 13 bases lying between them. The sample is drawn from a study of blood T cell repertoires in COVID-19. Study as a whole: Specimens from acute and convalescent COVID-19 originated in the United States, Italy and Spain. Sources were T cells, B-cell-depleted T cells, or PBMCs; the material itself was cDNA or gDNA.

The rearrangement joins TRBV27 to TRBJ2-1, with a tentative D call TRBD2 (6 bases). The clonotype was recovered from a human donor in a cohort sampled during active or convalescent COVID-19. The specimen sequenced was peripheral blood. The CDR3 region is CASSLYTSFPNEQFF. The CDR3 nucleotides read TGTGCCAGCAGTTTATATACTAGCTTCCCCAATGAGCAGTTCTTC.